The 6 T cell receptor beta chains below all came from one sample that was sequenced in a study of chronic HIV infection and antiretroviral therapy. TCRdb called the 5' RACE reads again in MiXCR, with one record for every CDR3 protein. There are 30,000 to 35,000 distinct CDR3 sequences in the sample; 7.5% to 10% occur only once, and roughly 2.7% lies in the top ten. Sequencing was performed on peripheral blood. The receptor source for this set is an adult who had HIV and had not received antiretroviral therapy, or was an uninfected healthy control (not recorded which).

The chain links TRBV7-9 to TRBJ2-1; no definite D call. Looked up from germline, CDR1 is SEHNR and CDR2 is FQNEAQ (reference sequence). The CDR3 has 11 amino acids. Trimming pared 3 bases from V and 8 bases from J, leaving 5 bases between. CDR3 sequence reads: CASSFSDEQFF. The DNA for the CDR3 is TGTGCCAGCAGCTTCTCGGATGAGCAGTTCTTC. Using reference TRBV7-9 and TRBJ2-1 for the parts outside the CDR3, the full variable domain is DTGVSQNPRHKITKRGQNVTFRCDPISEHNRLYWYRQTLGQGPEFLTYFQNEAQLEKSRLLSDRFSAERPKGSFSTLEIQRTEQGDSAMYLCASSFSDEQFFGPGTRLTVL.

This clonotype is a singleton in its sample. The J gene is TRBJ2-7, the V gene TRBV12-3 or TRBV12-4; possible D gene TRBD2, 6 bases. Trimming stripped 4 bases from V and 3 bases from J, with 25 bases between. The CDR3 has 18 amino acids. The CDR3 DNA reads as TGTGCCAGCAGTTCCCTTACCCCTCGGGCGGGGATCCTCTACGAGCAGTACTTC. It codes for CASSSLTPRAGILYEQYF.

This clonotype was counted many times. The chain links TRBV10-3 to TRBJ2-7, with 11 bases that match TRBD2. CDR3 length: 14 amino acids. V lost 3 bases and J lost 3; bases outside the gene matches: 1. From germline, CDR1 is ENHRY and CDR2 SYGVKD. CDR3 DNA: TGTGCCATCAGTGAACTAGCGGGAGTCTACGAGCAGTACTTC. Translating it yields CAISELAGVYEQYF.

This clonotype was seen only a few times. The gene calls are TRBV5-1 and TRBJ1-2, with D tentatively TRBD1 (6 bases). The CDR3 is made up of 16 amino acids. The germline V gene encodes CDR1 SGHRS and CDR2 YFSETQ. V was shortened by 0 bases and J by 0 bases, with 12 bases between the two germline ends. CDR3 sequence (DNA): TGCGCCAGCAGCTTGGAACCGGACAGACCTAACTATGGCTACACCTTC. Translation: CASSLEPDRPNYGYTF.

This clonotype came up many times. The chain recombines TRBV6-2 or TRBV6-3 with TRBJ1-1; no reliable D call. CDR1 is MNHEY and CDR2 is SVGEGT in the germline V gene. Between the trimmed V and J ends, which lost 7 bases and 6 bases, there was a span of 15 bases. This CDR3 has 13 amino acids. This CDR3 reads CASTQGSRSEAFF. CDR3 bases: TGTGCCAGCACCCAAGGGTCTAGGTCTGAAGCTTTCTTT.

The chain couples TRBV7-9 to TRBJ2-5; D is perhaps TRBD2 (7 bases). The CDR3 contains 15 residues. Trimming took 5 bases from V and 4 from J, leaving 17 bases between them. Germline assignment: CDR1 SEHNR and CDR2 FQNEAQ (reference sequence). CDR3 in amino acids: CASSPERGGGETQYF. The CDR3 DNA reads TGTGCCAGCAGCCCCGAGAGGGGAGGGGGAGAGACCCAGTACTTC.